Each of the 21 T cell receptor beta chains below was sequenced from the same sample in a study of vaccination and CD4 T cells after COVID-19. Treatment specified: approximately 9-day PBMC culture with coronavirus spike peptide pools or control peptides (ViraFEST assay). For these receptors, no antigen is known. CD4+ T cells that had been cultured provided DNA sequenced with the Oncomine TCR Beta short-read assay. TCRdb re-called the PCR reads through MiXCR, storing one row per CDR3 protein. The profile covers 20,000 to 25,000 distinct CDR3 sequences, with 60% appearing a single time and about 14% taken by the ten largest. The input for sequencing was CD4+ T cells from blood, cultured in vitro, taken after SARS-CoV-2 vaccination. The receptors derive from a human donor who received a COVID-19 vaccine.

The chain is built from TRBV7-9 and TRBJ2-3; 8 positions match TRBD2. From germline, CDR1 is SEHNR and CDR2 FQNEAQ (reference sequence). The CDR3 has 15 amino acids. V shed 7 bases and J 4 bases; nucleotides not matched to a gene: 10. DNA for the CDR3: TGTGCCAGCACTGAACGGGGGGGCCCCCCAGATACGCAGTATTTT. Residues: CASTERGGPPDTQYF.

The rearrangement links TRBV19 to TRBJ2-2; TRBD1 is a possible D gene (7 bases). The germline CDR1 and CDR2 sequences are LNHDA and SQIVND (reference sequence). The CDR3 is 14 residues long. Trimming removed 6 bases at V and 7 bases at J, with 15 bases between. The CDR3 spells CASSRLGQDGELFF. CDR3 DNA sequence: TGTGCCAGTAGCCGACTAGGACAGGACGGGGAGCTGTTTTTT.

This sequence joins TRBV29-1 and TRBJ2-7; TRBD2 matches at 8 bases. The CDR3 extends over 13 amino acids. Germline loops: CDR1 SQVTM, CDR2 ANQGSEA. Losses at the gene ends were 8 bases for V and 6 bases for J; bases not matched to a gene: 12. Written as DNA, the CDR3 is TGCAGCACCCGTACCGGGAGGGAGGGCGAGCAGTACTTC. It is translated as CSTRTGREGEQYF.

The gene calls are TRBV5-3 and TRBJ2-7; 9 positions match TRBD1. TRBV5-3 is placed among ORFs of uncertain function. Trimming removed 4 bases from V and 3 bases from J; junction bases left unmatched: 20. The CDR3 covers 19 residues. The CDR3 nucleotides read TGTGCCAGAAGCCATAGGGACAGGGCTCGGGGAAACTACTACTACGAGCAGTACTTC. Translation gives CARSHRDRARGNYYYEQYF.

Only a few counts were recorded for this clonotype. The chain employs TRBV27 and TRBJ2-5; 8 nucleotides align to TRBD2. The CDR3 runs 13 residues. Germline assignment: CDR1 MNHEY and CDR2 SMNVEV (reference sequence). Losses at the gene ends were 11 bases for V and 5 bases for J; bases not matched to a gene: 10. The CDR3 protein is CASRGGGRETQYF. The CDR3 DNA sequence: TGTGCCTCCCGGGGGGGGGGTCGGGAGACCCAGTACTTC.

The V gene is TRBV15, the J gene TRBJ2-3; no reliable D call. Germline V gene data show CDR1 as LNHNV and CDR2 as YYDKDF (reference sequence). CDR3 length equals 14 residues. V was trimmed by 2 bases and J by 3 bases, leaving 9 bases between them. The chain's CDR3 is CATSRSGSTDTQYF. CDR3 in DNA: TGTGCCACCAGCAGATCCGGAAGTACAGATACGCAGTATTTT. Based on the CDR3 plus reference TRBV15 and TRBJ2-3, the full variable domain is DAMVIQNPRYQVTQFGKPVTLSCSQTLNHNVMYWYQQKSSQAPKLLFHYYDKDFNNEADTPDNFQSRRPNTSFCFLDIRSPGLGDTAMYLCATSRSGSTDTQYFGPGTRLTVL.

This rearrangement joins TRBV12-5 to TRBJ2-2; TRBD1 aligns across 10 bases. V trimming: 3 bases; J trimming: 7 bases; junction bases outside the gene matches: 5. This CDR3 contains 15 residues. Per germline, CDR1 LGHNT and CDR2 FRNRAP. The CDR3 is CASGFRQGANGELFF. CDR3 DNA sequence: TGTGCTAGTGGTTTCCGACAGGGGGCTAACGGGGAGCTGTTTTTT.

CDR3 in DNA: TGTGCCAGCTCACCTTCCCGACCAAGGGGGGGGAACGAGCAGTACTTC. Amino acids: CASSPSRPRGGNEQYF. The rearrangement links TRBV18 to TRBJ2-7; TRBD2 might be the D (7 bases). Per germline, CDR1 KGHSH and CDR2 LQKENI. The length of the CDR3 is 16 residues. V was shortened by 3 bases and J by 5 bases, with 20 bases between the two germline ends.

J is TRBJ1-2 and V is TRBV6-1; tentatively, D is TRBD1 (6 bases). Between the trimmed V and J ends, which lost 6 bases and 5 bases, there was a span of 13 bases. From germline, CDR1 is MNHNS and CDR2 SASEGT. The CDR3 has 13 residues. The CDR3 region is CASSRDTAYGYTF. CDR3 in DNA: TGTGCCAGCAGCCGGGACACCGCTTATGGCTACACCTTC.

This clonotype was counted between two and nine times. V is TRBV20-1 and J is TRBJ1-5; a possible D gene is TRBD1 (5 bases). CDR3 size: 14 residues. V was trimmed by 3 bases and J by 2 bases, leaving 11 bases between them. In germline, CDR1 is DFQATT, CDR2 SNEGSKA (reference sequence). CDR3 sequence (DNA): TGCAGTGCTAGTCCGGGGGTCGGCAATCAGCCCCAGCATTTT. This translates into CSASPGVGNQPQHF.

In the case of this clonotype: The DNA is omitted, as the CDR3 cannot be located on it reliably, and the CDR3 follows TCRdb's listing. The chain carries TRBV7-5 and TRBJ1-2. TRBV7-5 is a pseudogene segment. The CDR3 extends over 16 residues, inclusive of both ends. The CDR3 sequence is CISVPDTYGAPYGYTF.

The rearrangement links TRBV11-1 to TRBJ2-7; D is perhaps TRBD1 or TRBD2 (5 bases each). Trimming shortened V by 5 bases and J by 9 bases, and 17 bases separated the two germline ends. The CDR3 consists of 13 residues. CDR1 and CDR2 from the germline V gene are SGHAT and FQDESV (reference sequence). Written as DNA, the CDR3 is TGTGCCAGCAGCCCCGGGGCTTTATTCGGGCAGTACTTC. Translating it yields CASSPGALFGQYF.

The rearrangement links TRBV25-1 to TRBJ2-6, with 9 bases matching TRBD1. The CDR3 runs 18 residues. Germline CDR1 MGHDK, CDR2 SYGVNS. The junction had 3 bases not matched to a gene; V was cut back by 0 bases and J by 0 bases. The CDR3 DNA reads TGTGCCAGCAGTGAATATATGGGACAGGGCTCTGGGGCCAACGTCCTGACTTTC. Its protein is CASSEYMGQGSGANVLTF. The variable domain in full, with the rest retrieved from reference TRBV25-1 and TRBJ2-6, is EADIYQTPRYLVIGTGKKITLECSQTMGHDKMYWYQQDPGMELHLIHYSYGVNSTEKGDLSSESTVSRIRTEHFPLTLESARPSHTSQYLCASSEYMGQGSGANVLTFGAGSRLTVL.

The chain employs TRBV5-1 and TRBJ1-1; perhaps TRBD1 as D (6 bases). Germline V lookup: CDR1 SGHRS, CDR2 YFSETQ. Trimming stripped 4 bases from V and 7 bases from J, with 14 bases between. CDR3 size: 13 residues. The CDR3 region is CASSGDGRGEAFF. DNA of the CDR3: TGCGCCAGCAGCGGAGACGGCAGGGGTGAAGCTTTCTTT.

The chain joins TRBV20-1 to TRBJ1-1; TRBD1 might be the D (6 bases). CDR3 length equals 16 residues. Deletions cut 5 bases from V and 3 bases from J, with 22 bases between. Germline V gene sequence: CDR1 DFQATT, CDR2 SNEGSKA (reference sequence). CDR3 in amino acids: CSARGKFFQGHTEAFF. The CDR3 nucleotides are TGCAGTGCTCGAGGGAAGTTTTTTCAGGGGCACACTGAAGCTTTCTTT.

This chain uses TRBV6-4 with TRBJ2-1; D tentatively reads TRBD1 or TRBD2 (6 bases each). V shed 2 bases and J shed 6 bases, with 8 bases lying between them. The CDR3 covers 13 residues. The germline gives CDR1 MRHNA, CDR2 SNTAGT. As DNA, the CDR3 is TGTGCCAGCAGTGACGAGGGGGGCAATGAGCAGTTCTTC. This sequence encodes CASSDEGGNEQFF.

This clonotype was observed a few times. The chain has TRBV6-1 and TRBJ2-2, with 7 bases that match TRBD2. Germline-derived CDR1 and CDR2 are MNHNS and SASEGT. The CDR3 consists of 14 residues. V gave up 7 bases and J gave up 5 bases; unmatched junction bases: 7. The CDR3 is CASIQGLSTGELFF. CDR3 coding DNA: TGTGCCAGCATCCAGGGACTAAGTACCGGGGAGCTGTTTTTT.

The chain couples TRBV5-1 to TRBJ2-5, with unresolved D. V lost 1 base, J lost 1 base, and 8 bases lay in between. The CDR3 runs to 14 residues. Germline CDR1 reads SGHRS; CDR2 reads YFSETQ. The CDR3 DNA sequence: TGCGCCAGCAGCTTGCAGAGCTTCCAAGAGACCCAGTACTTC. Encoded protein: CASSLQSFQETQYF. The complete variable domain, with remaining parts taken from reference TRBV5-1 and TRBJ2-5, reads KAGVTQTPRYLIKTRGQQVTLSCSPISGHRSVSWYQQTPGQGLQFLFEYFSETQRNKGNFPGRFSGRQFSNSRSEMNVSTLELGDSALYLCASSLQSFQETQYFGPGTRLLVL.

This clonotype was seen only a few times. This rearrangement joins TRBV2 to TRBJ1-1; D gene unclear. Germline V gives CDR1 SNHLY, CDR2 FYNNEI. The CDR3 spans 13 residues. V lost 7 bases to trimming and J lost 1 base, with 10 bases between them. The CDR3 bases are TGTGCCAGCAAGAAAGGGAGGAACACTGAAGCTTTCTTT. Translation: CASKKGRNTEAFF.

This chain connects TRBV7-2 to TRBJ2-7, with 8 bases fitting TRBD1. J was trimmed by 2 bases and V by 1 base; bases with no gene match: 4. Per the germline V gene, CDR1 is SGHTA and CDR2 is FQGNSA. The CDR3 spans 15 residues. CDR3 protein: CASSLEGQETYEQYF. The CDR3 DNA is TGTGCCAGCAGCTTAGAGGGACAGGAGACCTACGAGCAGTACTTC.

By its share, this clonotype is medium-sized. The genes are TRBV6-1 and TRBJ1-5; D is undetermined. V gave up 6 bases and J gave up 1 base, with 4 bases separating them. The CDR3 covers 12 residues. Germline CDR1 reads MNHNS; CDR2 reads SASEGT. The CDR3 spells CASRDSNQPQHF. CDR3 DNA: TGTGCCAGCAGGGACAGCAATCAGCCCCAGCATTTT.